Listed here are 4 T cell receptor beta chains from one sample, sequenced in a study of T cell repertoires in breast cancer (dated by TCRdb to the mid-2010s). Library preparation was by emulsion pairing. Sequencing instrument: Illumina MiSeq. Unpaired genes were suppressed in a second nested PCR with blocking oligos, after which Illumina adaptors and barcodes were added in a third nested PCR. TCRdb trimmed public reads at Q25 via fastp, called clones via MiXCR and kept in-frame beta chains. Each CDR3 protein appears once, grouped with its most common genes and DNA. Across this sample there are about 40,000 distinct CDR3 sequences, with around 45% seen only once. Around three fifths of the sample lies in the top ten. The study used an expanded emulsion RT-PCR method with primers for all TCR V genes to analyze paired alpha-beta TCRs of CD8+ T cells. The sequencing sample was made of CD8+ T cells. The receptor set was obtained from a pool of human donors with breast cancer or a healthy control (not recorded which).

In this sample, this clonotype turned up a few times. The chain recombines TRBV20-1 with TRBJ2-3, with a tentative D call TRBD2 (5 bases). V gave up 1 base and J gave up 5 bases, with 7 bases separating them. The length of the CDR3 is 12 residues. CDR1 is DFQATT, CDR2 SNEGSKA, per germline (reference sequence). The CDR3 loop is CSARVALDTQYF. The CDR3, as DNA: TGCAGTGCTAGAGTAGCGTTAGATACGCAGTATTTT.

The chain joins TRBV20-1 to TRBJ2-1; D may be TRBD2 (5 bases). V shed 8 bases and J shed 0 bases, with 20 bases lying between them. This CDR3 region has 16 residues. CDR1 and CDR2 (germline): DFQATT, SNEGSKA (reference sequence). The DNA of the CDR3 is TGCAGTTCCACCCGAACGAGGGCGAACTCCTACAATGAGCAGTTCTTC. As protein: CSSTRTRANSYNEQFF.

This clonotype was recorded many times. This chain links TRBV6-6 with TRBJ2-5; 9 bases are shared with TRBD1. CDR1 and CDR2 from the germline V gene are MNHNY and SVGAGI (reference sequence). The CDR3 sequence is 17 residues long. V shed 0 bases and J 3 bases; nucleotides not matched to a gene: 8. Here the CDR3 DNA reads TGTGCCAGCAGTTACTCGACGAGGACAGGGGTGAAAGAGACCCAGTACTTC. Protein sequence: CASSYSTRTGVKETQYF.

The rearrangement joins TRBV7-7 to TRBJ2-3, with 10 bases that match TRBD2. Trimming removed 5 bases from V and 3 bases from J; junction bases left unmatched: 5. CDR1 and CDR2 from the germline V gene are SSHAT and FNYEAQ (reference sequence). CDR3 length equals 15 residues. The CDR3 is CASSATSGITDTQYF. Here the CDR3 DNA reads TGTGCCAGCAGCGCCACTAGCGGGATAACAGATACGCAGTATTTT. Full variable domain (remainder filled in from reference TRBV7-7 and TRBJ2-3): GAGVSQSPRYKVTKRGQDVTLRCDPISSHATLYWYQQALGQGPEFLTYFNYEAQPDKSGLPSDRFSAERPEGSISTLTIQRTEQRDSAMYRCASSATSGITDTQYFGPGTRLTVL.